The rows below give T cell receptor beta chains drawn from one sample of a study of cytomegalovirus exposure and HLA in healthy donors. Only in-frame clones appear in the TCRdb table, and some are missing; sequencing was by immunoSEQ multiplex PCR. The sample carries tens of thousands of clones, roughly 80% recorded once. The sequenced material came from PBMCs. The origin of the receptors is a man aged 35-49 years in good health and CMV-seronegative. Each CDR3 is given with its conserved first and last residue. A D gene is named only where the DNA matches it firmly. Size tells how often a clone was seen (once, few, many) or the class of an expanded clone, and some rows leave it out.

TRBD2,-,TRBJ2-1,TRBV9,TGTGCCAGCAGCATAGGACTAGCGGGAGTGAATGAGCAGTTCTTC,CASSIGLAGVNEQFF
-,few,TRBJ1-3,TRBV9,TGTGCCAGCAGCGTAGGAGGAGGCCCTGGAAACACCATATATTTT,CASSVGGGPGNTIYF
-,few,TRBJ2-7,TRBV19,TGTGCCAGTAGGTTAGGTGCAGGGGAGATCTACGAGCAGTACTTC,CASRLGAGEIYEQYF
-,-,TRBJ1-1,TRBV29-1,TGCAGCGTTGCAGCGACCCCGACGGCTTTCTTT,CSVAATPTAFF
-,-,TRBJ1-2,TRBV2,TGTGCCAGCAGTGAAAACACCCCAAGGGGCTATGGCTACACCTTC,CASSENTPRGYGYTF
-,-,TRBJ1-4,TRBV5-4,TGTGCCAGCAGCTTGGATTCAGGGAATGAAAAACTGTTTTTT,CASSLDSGNEKLFF
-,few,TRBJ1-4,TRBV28,TGTGCCAGCAGTCAGGAAAAACTGTTTTTT,CASSQEKLFF
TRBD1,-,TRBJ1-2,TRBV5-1,TGCGCCAGCAGAACCGGGACAGGGCCCGGCTACACCTTC,CASRTGTGPGYTF
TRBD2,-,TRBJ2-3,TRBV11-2,TGTGCCAGCAGCTTAGCGAGCGGGGAGGGTCTTAATACGCAGTATTTT,CASSLASGEGLNTQYF
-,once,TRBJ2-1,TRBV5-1,TGCGCCAGCAGCTGGACCACGGGTCCCATAACAGGGAATGAGCAGTTCTTC,CASSWTTGPITGNEQFF
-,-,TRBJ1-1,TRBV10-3,TGTGCCATCAGTGCCCCTCCGGGACTCCCCAACACTGAAGCTTTCTTT,CAISAPPGLPNTEAFF
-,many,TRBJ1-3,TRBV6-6,TGTGCCAGCAGTCGAACAAGAAACACCATATATTTT,CASSRTRNTIYF
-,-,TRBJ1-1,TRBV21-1,TGTGCCAGCAGGGGGCGGGCTCAGGGGACTGAAGCTTTCTTT,CASRGRAQGTEAFF
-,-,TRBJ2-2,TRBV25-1,TGTGCCAGCAGTGAATTAGGGGGGGCCACCGGGGAGCTGTTTTTT,CASSELGGATGELFF
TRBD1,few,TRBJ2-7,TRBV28,TGTGCCAGCAGTCGACAGGGTATCTTCCCCTACGAGCAGTACTTC,CASSRQGIFPYEQYF
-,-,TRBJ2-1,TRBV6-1,TGTGCCAGCAGCGTCAAGAGAGGAGCTTACAATGAGCAGTTCTTC,CASSVKRGAYNEQFF
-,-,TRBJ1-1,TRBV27,TGTGCCAGCACTTCCCAGCGAACCCGAGGGGCTTTCTTT,CASTSQRTRGAFF
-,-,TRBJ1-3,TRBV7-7,TGTGCTACCACAGGGTCCGCTGGAAACACCATATATTTT,CATTGSAGNTIYF
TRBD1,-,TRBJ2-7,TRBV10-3,TGTGCCATCAGTGAGACCCAAACAGGGGGCCCCTACGAGCAGTACTTC,CAISETQTGGPYEQYF
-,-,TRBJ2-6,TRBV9,TGTGCCAGCAGCGTAGTCATCGGGGGAGGCGGAGCGTTCTCTGGGGCCAACGTCCTGACTTTC,CASSVVIGGGGAFSGANVLTF
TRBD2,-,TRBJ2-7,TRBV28,TGTGCCAGCAGTATCGGCGGGGGTCCCTACGAGCAGTACTTC,CASSIGGGPYEQYF
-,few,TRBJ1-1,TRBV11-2,TGTGCCAGCAGCTACTACCCCCCGGGAACAGCTTTTTACGGAGTCTTCTTT,CASSYYPPGTAFYGVFF
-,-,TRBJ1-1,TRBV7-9,TGTGCCAGCAGCTTAGAAGGGGGATGGACTGAAGCTTTCTTT,CASSLEGGWTEAFF
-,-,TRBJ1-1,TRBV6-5,TGTGCCAGCAGTTACTCCCCCGGGGGGGACACTGAAGCTTTCTTT,CASSYSPGGDTEAFF
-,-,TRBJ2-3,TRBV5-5,TGTGCCAGCAGCACACAGAGGGGGTCAGATACGCAGTATTTT,CASSTQRGSDTQYF
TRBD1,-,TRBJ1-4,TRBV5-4,TGTGCCAGCAGCCGACCGACAGGGGAGGGTGAAAAACTGTTTTTT,CASSRPTGEGEKLFF
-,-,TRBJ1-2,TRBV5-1,TGCGCCAGCAGCTTGGGAGGAGGCTATGGCTACACCTTC,CASSLGGGYGYTF
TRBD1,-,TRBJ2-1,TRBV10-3,TGTGCCATCAGCCGGGACAGGATCATCAGCGAGCAGTTCTTC,CAISRDRIISEQFF
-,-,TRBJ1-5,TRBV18,TGTGCCAGCTCACCCGGGGTTGGCAATCAGCCCCAGCATTTT,CASSPGVGNQPQHF
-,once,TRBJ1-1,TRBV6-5,TGTGCCAGCAGTAACAGGGTCCCTGAAGCTTTCTTT,CASSNRVPEAFF
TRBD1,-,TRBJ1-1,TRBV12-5,TGTGCTAGTGCCTACCAGGGGGACACTGAAGCTTTCTTT,CASAYQGDTEAFF
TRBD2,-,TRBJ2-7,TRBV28,TGTGCCAGCAGTTTATCGGTAGCGGGGGCTGGAGAGCAGTACTTC,CASSLSVAGAGEQYF
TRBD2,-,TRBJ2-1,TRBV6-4,TGTGCCAGCAGTGAAGGCGGGGGAAGCTCCTACAATGAGCAGTTCTTC,CASSEGGGSSYNEQFF
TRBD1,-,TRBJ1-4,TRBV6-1,TGTGCCAGCAGTGAAGGACAGGGGCCTTTAAATGAAAAACTGTTTTTT,CASSEGQGPLNEKLFF
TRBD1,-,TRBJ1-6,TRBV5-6,TGTGCCAGCTCCCAGGGGGTCTCACCCCTCCACTTT,CASSQGVSPLHF
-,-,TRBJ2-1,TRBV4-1,TGCGCCAGCAGCCAAATAGGACTACGCTCCTACAATGAGCAGTTCTTC,CASSQIGLRSYNEQFF
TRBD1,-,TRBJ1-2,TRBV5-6,TGTGCCAGCAGCAACCGCAGGGGGTCCCCTTATGGCTACACCTTC,CASSNRRGSPYGYTF
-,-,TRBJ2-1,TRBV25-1,TGTGCCAGCAGTGAATCCCCCTCCGGGCAGTTCTTC,CASSESPSGQFF
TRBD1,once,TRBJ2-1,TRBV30,TGTGCCTGGCTAGGGACAGGGAACAATGAGCAGTTCTTC,CAWLGTGNNEQFF
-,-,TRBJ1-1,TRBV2,TGTGCCAGCAGCATCACCGGGGGGAACACTGAAGCTTTCTTT,CASSITGGNTEAFF
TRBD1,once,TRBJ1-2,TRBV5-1,TGCGCCAGCAGCCAAGGACAGGACTATGGCTACACCTTC,CASSQGQDYGYTF
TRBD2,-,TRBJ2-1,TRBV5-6,TGTGCCAGCAGCTTAGGGACTAGCGGGCCCAATGAGCAGTTCTTC,CASSLGTSGPNEQFF
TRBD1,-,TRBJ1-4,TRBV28,TGTGCCAGCAGTGAGAACGGAGGGGGCGCCGGTGAAAAACTGTTTTTT,CASSENGGGAGEKLFF